This TCR beta chain comes out of a study of CD8 T cells in Susac syndrome. The V gene's germline CDR1 is SQVTM and CDR2 ANQGSEA. Trimming at V came to 4 bases and at J to 2 bases, leaving 14 bases not matched to a gene. The CDR3 covers 17 residues. After extraction with the RNeasy kit, roughly 0.45 to 1 ug of the RNA was reverse transcribed using random hexamers. TCRdb analysed the immunoSEQ multiplex PCR reads with MiXCR anew, one entry per CDR3 protein. The sample holds about 73,000 distinct CDR3 sequences; about 95% are singletons and the top ten take about 0.4%. The chain employs TRBV29-1 and TRBJ1-3; 7 positions match TRBD1. The TCR comes from a human donor with multiple sclerosis. Sequencing was performed on CD8+ T cells from PBMCs. The CDR3 spells CSVVGHEKGATGNTIYF. The CDR3 DNA follows: TGCAGCGTTGTGGGGCACGAGAAGGGGGCCACTGGAAACACCATATATTTT.